Listed here are 20 T cell receptor beta chains from one sample, sequenced in a study of T cell responses to AZD1222 COVID-19 vaccine. Sequencing was performed with immunoSEQ multiplex PCR; in TCRdb, only in-frame clones are kept and a portion is missing. The sample comprises fewer than 110,000 clones, around 91% of which are singletons, and around 45% rests with the top ten. Sequencing used peripheral blood, obtained on day 0 of AZD1222 vaccination. These receptors were obtained from an adult in good health.

The chain carries TRBV3-1 (or the pseudogene TRBV3-2) and TRBJ2-7; D gene uncertain. Per the germline V gene, CDR1 is LGHDT and CDR2 is YNNKEL (reference sequence). Trimming pared 4 bases from V and 6 bases from J, leaving 10 bases between. The CDR3 consists of 12 residues. The CDR3 DNA is TGTGCCAGCAGCCTTATCAAAGGCGAGCAGTACTTC. Translated, it gives CASSLIKGEQYF.

The gene calls are TRBV2 and TRBJ2-7; weak D call: TRBD1 (5 bases). V lost 6 bases and J lost 4, with 7 bases in between. CDR3 length: 11 residues. In germline, CDR1 is SNHLY, CDR2 FYNNEI. The CDR3 coding sequence is TGTGCCAGCAGCCAGGGATACGAGCAGTACTTC. This codes for CASSQGYEQYF.

This chain links TRBV28 with TRBJ1-2; 9 bases match TRBD1. The CDR3 is 16 amino acids. After removal of 1 base from V and 8 bases from J, the junction contained 11 bases not matched to a gene. CDR1 is MDHEN, CDR2 SYDVKM, per germline. Here the CDR3 DNA reads TGTGCCAGCAGTTTATCCGGGACAGGGCTTTTGGGGGGCTACACCTTC. This codes for CASSLSGTGLLGGYTF.

The chain employs TRBV28 and TRBJ2-1; 7 nucleotides line up with TRBD2. The junction had 11 bases not matched to a gene; V was cut back by 6 bases and J by 6 bases. Germline values: CDR1 MDHEN, CDR2 SYDVKM. This CDR3 contains 15 residues. CDR3 bases: TGTGCCAGCAGCCCGTGGGCGGGGAGGGTCAATGAGCAGTTCTTC. This codes for CASSPWAGRVNEQFF.

The CDR3 bases are TGTGCCAGCAGCTTGGCCGTTAGCGGGAGTCCAGATACGCAGTATTTT. This gives the protein CASSLAVSGSPDTQYF. The rearrangement joins TRBV5-5 to TRBJ2-3, with 9 bases lining up with TRBD2. The CDR3 consists of 16 residues. Trimming removed 0 bases from V and 4 bases from J; junction bases left unmatched: 6. Looked up from germline, CDR1 is SGHKS and CDR2 is YYEKEE (reference sequence).

The V and J genes are TRBV12-3 or TRBV12-4 and TRBJ1-1, with TRBD1 matching over 7 bases. The CDR3 is made up of 13 amino acids. V dropped 3 bases and J dropped 9; count of bases not matched to a gene: 7. CDR3 residues: CASSFGTAPKAFF. In DNA form, the CDR3 reads TGTGCCAGCAGTTTTGGGACAGCGCCAAAAGCTTTCTTT.

This clone is a singleton in its sample. The chain carries TRBV5-1 and TRBJ2-7; D not certain. Germline CDR1 reads SGHRS; CDR2 reads YFSETQ. The V end was cut by 0 bases, the J end by 0 bases, with 7 bases between. The CDR3 is made up of 14 amino acids. In nucleotides, the CDR3 is TGCGCCAGCAGCTTGGAACTCTTCTCCTACGAGCAGTACTTC. Protein sequence: CASSLELFSYEQYF.

This chain uses TRBV28 with TRBJ1-1; no clear D. V was pared by 2 bases and J by 4 bases, with 11 bases between. Germline loops: CDR1 MDHEN, CDR2 SYDVKM. This CDR3 is 14 amino acids long. The CDR3 loop reads CASSLTQDPTEAFF. The CDR3 DNA reads as TGTGCCAGCAGTTTAACCCAGGACCCCACTGAAGCTTTCTTT.

This clone appeared a few times. The genes are TRBV9 and TRBJ2-1, with 8 bases lining up with TRBD2. Germline CDR1 reads SGDLS; CDR2 reads YYNGEE. The V and J ends lost 0 bases and 5 bases, in that order; junction bases with no gene match: 7. The CDR3 runs 16 residues. CDR3 nucleotides: TGTGCCAGCAGCGTAGGGGATAGCGGGAAGCACAATGAGCAGTTCTTC. Translated, it gives CASSVGDSGKHNEQFF.

The chain uses TRBV19 and TRBJ1-4, with TRBD1 matching 7 bases. V was pared by 9 bases and J by 7 bases, with 8 bases of the junction left unmatched. Germline V gene sequence: CDR1 LNHDA, CDR2 SQIVND (reference sequence). The CDR3 is made up of 13 amino acids. The CDR3 loop is CASKRTGVEKLFF. The DNA of the CDR3 is TGTGCCAGCAAGAGGACAGGCGTTGAAAAACTGTTTTTT.

This chain links TRBV11-2 with TRBJ2-7; D is unclear. V was trimmed by 1 base and J by 3 bases, leaving 7 bases between them. This CDR3 has 13 residues. Germline CDR1 SGHAT, CDR2 FQNNGV. For the CDR3, the DNA is TGTGCCAGCAGCTTAGGGGCCAGCTACGAGCAGTACTTC. It translates to CASSLGASYEQYF.

V usage is TRBV5-4 and J usage is TRBJ1-5; TRBD1 is a possible D gene (5 bases). Germline V gene sequence: CDR1 SGHNT, CDR2 YYREEE (reference sequence). The V and J ends lost 1 base and 1 base respectively, with 6 bases between them. This CDR3 is built from 14 residues. CDR3 coding DNA: TGTGCCAGCAGCTTGAAGGGGAGCAATCAGCCCCAGCATTTT. Amino acids: CASSLKGSNQPQHF.

CDR3 sequence (DNA): TGTGCCAGCAGCCTGAGGGGGGACGCCGGGGAGCTGTTTTTT. Translation: CASSLRGDAGELFF. This chain uses TRBV5-6 with TRBJ2-2, with D possibly being TRBD1 or TRBD2 (6 bases each). The length of the CDR3 is 14 residues. Between the trimmed V and J ends, which lost 4 bases and 6 bases, there was a span of 13 bases. Germline V gives CDR1 SGHDT, CDR2 YYEEEE.

In this sample, this clone turned up once. The rearrangement links TRBV4-2 to TRBJ2-1; a possible D gene is TRBD1 (5 bases). This CDR3 is built from 17 residues. The germline V and J ends were trimmed by 1 base and 7 bases, with 20 bases remaining between them. CDR1 and CDR2 (germline): LGHNA, YNFKEQ. CDR3 DNA: TGTGCCAGCAGCCAAGTAGGGGCCATTGACTTAATTAATGAGCAGTTCTTC. Its protein is CASSQVGAIDLINEQFF.

The chain uses TRBV4-2 and TRBJ2-3; D call uncertain. This CDR3 is 15 amino acids long. CDR1 is LGHNA and CDR2 is YNFKEQ in the germline V gene. Trimming took off 0 bases at V and 1 base at J, with 8 bases between the two ends. The DNA of the CDR3 is TGTGCCAGCAGCCAAGAATCATCTCGCACAGATACGCAGTATTTT. It translates to CASSQESSRTDTQYF.

Only one count was recorded for this clone. The V call is TRBV30, the J call TRBJ1-6; 7 bases align to TRBD1. CDR3 length equals 15 residues. The germline CDR1 and CDR2 sequences are GTSNPN and SVGIG (reference sequence). After removal of 3 bases from V and 4 bases from J, the junction contained 6 bases not matched to a gene. The CDR3 spells CAWRDRDRYNSPLHF. DNA for the CDR3: TGTGCCTGGAGAGACCGGGACAGATATAATTCACCCCTCCACTTT.

The CDR3 loop reads CASSPLGDQPQHF. As DNA, the CDR3 is TGTGCCAGTAGCCCTTTAGGGGATCAGCCCCAGCATTTT. V and J are TRBV19 and TRBJ1-5; the D gene is possibly TRBD1 (5 bases). Germline V gene sequence: CDR1 LNHDA, CDR2 SQIVND (reference sequence). The CDR3 is made up of 13 amino acids. The V gene lost 6 bases and the J gene lost 5 bases, with 11 bases spanning the gap.

DNA of the CDR3: TGCGCCAGCAGCTTGGCCGTAATGGGGGAAGCTTTCTTT. This translates into CASSLAVMGEAFF. This rearrangement joins TRBV5-1 to TRBJ1-1; D uncertain. The length of the CDR3 is 13 residues. V was shortened by 0 bases and J by 8 bases, with 11 bases between the two germline ends. Germline assignment: CDR1 SGHRS and CDR2 YFSETQ.

This sequence joins TRBV4-2 and TRBJ2-7; D assignment may be TRBD1 or TRBD2 (5 bases each). Per germline, CDR1 LGHNA and CDR2 YNFKEQ. The CDR3 is 16 residues long. V was clipped by 4 bases and J by 0 bases, with 16 bases between them. CDR3 region: CASSPREGWSSYEQYF. In DNA form, the CDR3 reads TGTGCCAGCAGCCCCCGTGAGGGGTGGAGCTCCTACGAGCAGTACTTC.

The chain uses TRBV9 and TRBJ1-2; D remains ambiguous. V lost 0 bases and J 4 bases, leaving 13 bases between the germline ends. The CDR3 length is 15 residues. Per the germline V gene, CDR1 is SGDLS and CDR2 is YYNGEE. CDR3 sequence: CASSVGSAASYGYTF. The CDR3 nucleotides are TGTGCCAGCAGCGTAGGGTCGGCGGCCAGCTATGGCTACACCTTC. Complete variable domain (other parts from reference TRBV9 and TRBJ1-2): DSGVTQTPKHLITATGQRVTLRCSPRSGDLSVYWYQQSLDQGLQFLIQYYNGEERAKGNILERFSAQQFPDLHSELNLSSLELGDSALYFCASSVGSAASYGYTFGSGTRLTVV.